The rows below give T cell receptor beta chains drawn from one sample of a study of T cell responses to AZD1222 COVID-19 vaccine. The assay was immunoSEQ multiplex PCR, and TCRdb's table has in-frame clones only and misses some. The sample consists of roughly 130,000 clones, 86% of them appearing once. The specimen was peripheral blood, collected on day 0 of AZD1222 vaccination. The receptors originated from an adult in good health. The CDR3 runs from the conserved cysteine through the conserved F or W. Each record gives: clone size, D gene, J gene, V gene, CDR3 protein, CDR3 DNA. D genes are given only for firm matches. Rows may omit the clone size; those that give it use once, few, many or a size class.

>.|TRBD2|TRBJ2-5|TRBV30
CAWSVQRGAAQYF
TGTGCCTGGAGTGTCCAGCGGGGGGCGGCCCAGTACTTC
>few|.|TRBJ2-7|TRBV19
CASSDRTADSYEQYF
TGTGCCAGTAGTGACCGAACCGCGGACTCCTACGAGCAGTACTTC
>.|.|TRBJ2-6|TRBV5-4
CASSFDGGSASGANVLTF
TGTGCCAGCAGCTTTGACGGGGGATCAGCCTCTGGGGCCAACGTCCTGACTTTC
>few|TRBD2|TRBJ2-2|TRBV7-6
CASSSSIPGLAGDSTTGELFF
TGTGCCAGCAGCTCATCCATCCCGGGACTAGCGGGGGACTCGACAACCGGGGAGCTGTTTTTT
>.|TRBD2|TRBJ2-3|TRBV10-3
CAISLVAGGFTDTQYF
TGTGCCATCAGCCTAGTAGCGGGAGGTTTCACAGATACGCAGTATTTT
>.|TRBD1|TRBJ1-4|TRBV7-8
CASSPGTGANEKLFF
TGTGCCAGCAGCCCGGGGACAGGGGCTAATGAAAAACTGTTTTTT
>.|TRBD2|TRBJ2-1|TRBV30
CAWSSPSGSSYNEQFF
TGTGCCTGGAGTTCCCCTAGCGGGAGCTCCTACAATGAGCAGTTCTTC
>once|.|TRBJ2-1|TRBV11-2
CASSLTAGEGYNEQFF
TGTGCCAGCAGCTTGACGGCAGGGGAGGGCTACAATGAGCAGTTCTTC
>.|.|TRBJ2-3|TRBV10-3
CAISEGTVSPDTQYF
TGTGCCATCAGCGAGGGGACGGTTTCCCCAGATACGCAGTATTTT
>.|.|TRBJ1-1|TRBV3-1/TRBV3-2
CASSQEGGGNEAFF
TGTGCCAGCAGCCAAGAGGGCGGAGGCAATGAAGCTTTCTTT
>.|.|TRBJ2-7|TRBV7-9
CASSSPSAGTYEQYF
TGTGCCAGCAGCTCCCCCAGTGCAGGGACCTACGAGCAGTACTTC
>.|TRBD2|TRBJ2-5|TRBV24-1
CATSDFREGETQYF
TGTGCCACCAGTGACTTCAGGGAGGGAGAGACCCAGTACTTC
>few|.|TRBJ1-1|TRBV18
CASSPTTGSEAFF
TGTGCCAGCTCACCAACTACAGGCTCTGAAGCTTTCTTT
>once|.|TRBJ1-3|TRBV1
CTSSHPRTRRNTIYF
TGCACCAGCAGCCACCCAAGGACGCGTAGAAACACCATATATTTT
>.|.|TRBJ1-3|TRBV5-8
CASSLRRSSGNTIYF
TGTGCCAGCAGCTTGCGGCGGAGCTCTGGAAACACCATATATTTT
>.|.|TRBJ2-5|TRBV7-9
CASSVTGRETQYF
TGTGCCAGCAGCGTCACAGGGAGAGAGACCCAGTACTTC
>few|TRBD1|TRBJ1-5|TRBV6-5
CASSDRDNQPQHF
TGTGCCAGCAGCGACAGGGACAATCAGCCCCAGCATTTT
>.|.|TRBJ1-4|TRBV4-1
CASSPWAGSNEKLFF
TGCGCCAGCAGCCCGTGGGCCGGCAGTAATGAAAAACTGTTTTTT
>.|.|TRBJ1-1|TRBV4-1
CASSRTGSMNTEAFF
TGCGCCAGCAGTAGGACGGGAAGTATGAACACTGAAGCTTTCTTT
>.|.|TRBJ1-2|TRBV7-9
CASSATLAGGYTF
TGTGCCAGCAGCGCGACCCTCGCGGGGGGCTACACCTTC